This T cell receptor (beta chain) was sequenced for a study of CD4+ T cells in melanoma. About this clone: What it binds is unknown.

Deletions cut 3 bases from V and 0 bases from J, with 21 bases between. This CDR3 contains 18 residues. The germline gives CDR1 MGHRA, CDR2 YSYEKL. Study findings and constraints: CD8+ T cell, macrophage and B cell function reportedly correlated with neoantigen-specific CD4+ T cells. In melanoma, neoantigen-specific CD4+ T cells reportedly differed in differentiation state.

The repertoire was sequenced with immunoSEQ multiplex PCR; TCRdb's copy has only in-frame clones and lacks some. The sample holds more than 110,000 clones, about 93% seen once. This clonotype originated in a human donor with melanoma. V usage is TRBV4-1 and J usage is TRBJ2-7; possibly TRBD1 or TRBD2 for D (6 bases each). The CDR3 spells CASSHAAGIRDTSYEQYF. DNA of the CDR3: TGCGCCAGCAGCCACGCGGCGGGGATCCGGGACACCTCCTACGAGCAGTACTTC.